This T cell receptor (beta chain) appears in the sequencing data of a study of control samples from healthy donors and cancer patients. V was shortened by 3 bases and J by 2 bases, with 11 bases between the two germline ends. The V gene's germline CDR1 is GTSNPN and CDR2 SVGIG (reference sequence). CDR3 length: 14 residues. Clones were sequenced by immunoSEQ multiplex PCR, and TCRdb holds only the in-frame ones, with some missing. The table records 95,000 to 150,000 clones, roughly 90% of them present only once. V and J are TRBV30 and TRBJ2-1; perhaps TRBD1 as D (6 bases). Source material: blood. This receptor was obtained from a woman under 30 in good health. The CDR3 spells CAWSQRTAYNEQFF. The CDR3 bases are TGTGCCTGGAGCCAGAGGACAGCCTACAATGAGCAGTTCTTC.